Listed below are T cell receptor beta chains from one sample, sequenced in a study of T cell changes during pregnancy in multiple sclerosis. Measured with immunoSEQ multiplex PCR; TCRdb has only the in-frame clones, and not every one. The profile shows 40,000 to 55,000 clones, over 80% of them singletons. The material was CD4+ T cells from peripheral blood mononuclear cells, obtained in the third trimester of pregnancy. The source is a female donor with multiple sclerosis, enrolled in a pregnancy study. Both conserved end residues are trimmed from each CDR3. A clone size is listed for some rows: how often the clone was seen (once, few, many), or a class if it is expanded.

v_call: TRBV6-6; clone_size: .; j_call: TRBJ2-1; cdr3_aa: ASGVGVAGNNEQF
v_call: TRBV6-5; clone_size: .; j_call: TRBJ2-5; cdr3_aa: ASSWTSQETQY
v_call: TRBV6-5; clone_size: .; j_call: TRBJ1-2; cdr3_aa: ASSTPGGADGYT
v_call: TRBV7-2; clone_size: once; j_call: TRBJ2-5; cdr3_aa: ASSLATTSVVTQY
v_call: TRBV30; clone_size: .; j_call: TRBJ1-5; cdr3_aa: AWNFGTDTNQPQH
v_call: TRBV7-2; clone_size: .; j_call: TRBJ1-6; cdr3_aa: ASSPGQFNSPLH
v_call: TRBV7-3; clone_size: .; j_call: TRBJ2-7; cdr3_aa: ASSLIGGTGKTPYEQY
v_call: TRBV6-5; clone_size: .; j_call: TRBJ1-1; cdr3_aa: ASSSRTGGFTEAF
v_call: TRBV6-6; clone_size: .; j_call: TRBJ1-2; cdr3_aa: ASSDPGQVNGYT
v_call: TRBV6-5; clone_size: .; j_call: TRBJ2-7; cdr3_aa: ASSYRSGQGSYEQY
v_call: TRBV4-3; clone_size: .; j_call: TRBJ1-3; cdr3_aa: ASSQVSRNSGNTIY
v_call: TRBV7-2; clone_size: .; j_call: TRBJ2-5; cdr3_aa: ASSLVSPPETQY
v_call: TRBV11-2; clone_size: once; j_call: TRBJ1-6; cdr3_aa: ASSLDLNRVITLH
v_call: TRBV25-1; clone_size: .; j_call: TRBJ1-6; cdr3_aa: ASSDPGTGAVSPLH
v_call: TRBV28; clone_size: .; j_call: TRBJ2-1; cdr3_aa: ASSRGQGRGSSYNEQF
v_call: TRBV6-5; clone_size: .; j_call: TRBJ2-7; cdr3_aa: ASTRTDRGGHEQY